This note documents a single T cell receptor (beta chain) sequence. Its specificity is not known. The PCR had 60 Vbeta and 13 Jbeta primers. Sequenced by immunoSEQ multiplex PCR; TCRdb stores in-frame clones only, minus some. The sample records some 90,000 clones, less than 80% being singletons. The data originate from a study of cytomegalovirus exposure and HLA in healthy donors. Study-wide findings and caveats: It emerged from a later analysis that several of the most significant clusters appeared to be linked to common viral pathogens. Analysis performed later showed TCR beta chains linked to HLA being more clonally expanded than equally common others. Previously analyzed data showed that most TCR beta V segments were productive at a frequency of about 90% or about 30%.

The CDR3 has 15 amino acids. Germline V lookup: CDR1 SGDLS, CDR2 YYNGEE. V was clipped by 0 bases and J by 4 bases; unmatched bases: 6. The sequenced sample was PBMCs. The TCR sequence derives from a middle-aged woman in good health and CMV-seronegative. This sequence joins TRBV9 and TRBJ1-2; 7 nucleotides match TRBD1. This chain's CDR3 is CASSVGGRGPYGYTF. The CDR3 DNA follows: TGTGCCAGCAGCGTAGGAGGAAGGGGGCCCTATGGCTACACCTTC.